A selection of T cell receptor beta chains follows, all from one sample in a study of cytomegalovirus exposure and HLA in healthy donors. Sequenced by immunoSEQ multiplex PCR; TCRdb stores in-frame clones only, minus some. The top ten clones hold under 3.5% of a sample with fewer than 200,000 clones, about two thirds of them seen once. The sample comprised PBMCs. The source is a woman in her 30s in good health and CMV-seronegative. CDR3s include the opening cysteine and the closing phenylalanine or tryptophan. The D gene is left open where the match is weak. Rows may omit the clone size; those that give it use once, few, many or a size class.

abundance,d_gene,j_gene,v_gene,CDR3nt,CDR3aa
once,.,TRBJ2-7,TRBV7-2,TGTGCCAGGGAGGGGGGGGACGAGCAGTACTTC,CAREGGDEQYF
.,.,TRBJ2-7,TRBV30,TGTGCCTGTGAGATTCCCTACTACGAGCAGTACTTC,CACEIPYYEQYF
once,.,TRBJ1-2,TRBV28,TGTGCCTGCGAATGGAGCGGGGGAACGAACTATGGCTACACCTTC,CACEWSGGTNYGYTF
.,TRBD2,TRBJ2-5,TRBV14,TGTGCCAGCAGCCTGGGACTAGCGGGGGGCCGTCAAGAGACCCAGTACTTC,CASSLGLAGGRQETQYF
.,.,TRBJ1-1,TRBV5-5,TGTGCCAGCAGCTCGTTACAGACGAACACTGAAGCTTTCTTT,CASSSLQTNTEAFF
.,.,TRBJ1-1,TRBV27,TGTGCCAGCAGTACGGGGACTAACACTGAAGCTTTCTTT,CASSTGTNTEAFF
.,.,TRBJ1-1,TRBV4-2,TGTGCCAGCAGCCAAGCCCAATTTGGGGCCACTGAAGCTTTCTTT,CASSQAQFGATEAFF
few,.,TRBJ1-6,TRBV9,TGTGCCAGCAATATGTGGAGCAAGAGCTCCTATAATTCACCCCTCCACTTT,CASNMWSKSSYNSPLHF
.,TRBD1,TRBJ2-7,TRBV9,TGTGCCAGCAGCTTAGGTGGGACAGTGATGTACGAGCAGTACTTC,CASSLGGTVMYEQYF
once,TRBD1,TRBJ1-2,TRBV5-6,TGTGCCAGCAGCTTGGACAGGGGACGGGATGGCTACACCTTC,CASSLDRGRDGYTF
.,TRBD1,TRBJ2-2,TRBV29-1,TGCAGCGTTGGGGGACAGGGCGCCGGGGAGCTGTTTTTT,CSVGGQGAGELFF
.,.,TRBJ2-3,TRBV11-3,TGTGCCAGCAGCTTAGTTGCGGGGGATACGCAGTATTTT,CASSLVAGDTQYF
.,TRBD1,TRBJ1-1,TRBV2,TGTGCCAGCAGTGGACCTAAGGACAGGGAGAAAGGCACTGAAGCTTTCTTT,CASSGPKDREKGTEAFF
.,.,TRBJ2-5,TRBV15,TGTGCCACCAGCAGAGTCGACGGGGGAGAGACCCAGTACTTC,CATSRVDGGETQYF
few,TRBD2,TRBJ2-7,TRBV13,TGTGCCAGCAGCTCCCGAATGGCGGGAGTGTGGGAGCAGTACTTC,CASSSRMAGVWEQYF
few,TRBD2,TRBJ2-7,TRBV7-9,TGTGCCAGCAGCCCCCCGGGTCTAACCAGGACTAGCTCCTACGAGCAGTACTTC,CASSPPGLTRTSSYEQYF
.,TRBD1,TRBJ1-6,TRBV5-5,TGTGCCAGCAGCACCTACCGGGACAGGGGGCGATGGTCACCCCTCCACTTT,CASSTYRDRGRWSPLHF
.,.,TRBJ1-3,TRBV15,TGTGCCACCAGCAGAGAAATTTCTTTGGGGAGGGGAAACACCATATATTTT,CATSREISLGRGNTIYF
.,.,TRBJ1-2,TRBV2,TGTGCCAGCAGTGTGGACGGGGTGGGCAACTATGGCTACACCTTC,CASSVDGVGNYGYTF
.,TRBD1,TRBJ2-7,TRBV5-6,TGTGCCAGCAGCGGAAGTAGGGACAGGGCTATTCGCGAGCAGTACTTC,CASSGSRDRAIREQYF
once,TRBD1,TRBJ1-2,TRBV4-1,TGCGCCAGCAGCCAAGATAGGGACAGCGCTTTCTATGGCTACACCTTC,CASSQDRDSAFYGYTF
.,TRBD1,TRBJ1-6,TRBV5-1,TGCGCCAGCAGCCTCGGGACAGGGGGTGTTTCACCCCTCCACTTT,CASSLGTGGVSPLHF
.,.,TRBJ1-5,TRBV6-6,TGTGCCAGCGCGCGGGTAGGCAATCAGCCCCAGCATTTT,CASARVGNQPQHF
.,TRBD1,TRBJ1-1,TRBV18,TGTGCCAGCTCACCTCAGGGGGCGCGGGAAGCTTTCTTT,CASSPQGAREAFF
.,.,TRBJ2-5,TRBV6-1,TGTGCCAGCAGTGAGACCCGAGGCTACTTC,CASSETRGYF
.,.,TRBJ1-4,TRBV19,TGTGCCAGTAGCAATACTCGGGGTCCAACTAATGAAAAACTGTTTTTT,CASSNTRGPTNEKLFF
once,TRBD2,TRBJ2-2,TRBV11-3,TGTGCCAGCAGCTTGACTAGCGGGGGCACCGGGGAGCTGTTTTTT,CASSLTSGGTGELFF
.,.,TRBJ1-2,TRBV9,TGTGCCAGCAGCGCCGGGGGGAGGGTTGGCTACACCTTC,CASSAGGRVGYTF
.,TRBD1,TRBJ2-7,TRBV5-1,TGCGCCAGCAGCTCCGGGACAGTCTTCAACGAGCAGTACTTC,CASSSGTVFNEQYF
few,TRBD2,TRBJ2-3,TRBV30,TGTGCCTGGAGCCGGCTAGCGGGAGTAAAAGATACGCAGTATTTT,CAWSRLAGVKDTQYF
.,TRBD2,TRBJ2-7,TRBV2,TGTGCCAGCAGTGATATATTAGCGGGAGAAGGGGGCGAGCAGTACTTC,CASSDILAGEGGEQYF
.,TRBD1,TRBJ1-2,TRBV29-1,TGCAGCGTGCGACAGGGACAAGGGTTTGGCTACACCTTC,CSVRQGQGFGYTF
.,.,TRBJ2-5,TRBV28,TGTGCCAGCAGTTCCCTTCGGGGTGGAGAGACCCAGTACTTC,CASSSLRGGETQYF
once,.,TRBJ1-3,TRBV6-1,TGTGCCAGCAGTGAATTGCCAGTACACAGGGATGGAAACACCATATATTTT,CASSELPVHRDGNTIYF
.,.,TRBJ1-1,TRBV4-2,TGTGCCAGCAGCCAAGAGGAGTACTCTGAAGCTTTCTTT,CASSQEEYSEAFF
few,TRBD1,TRBJ2-7,TRBV19,TGTGCCAGTAGTTTAGGGACAGGGGGAGGCTACGAGCAGTACTTC,CASSLGTGGGYEQYF
.,.,TRBJ1-2,TRBV28,TGTGCCAGCAGTCTAGAATACAGGGCGCCTGGCTATGGCTACACCTTC,CASSLEYRAPGYGYTF
.,.,TRBJ2-7,TRBV6-5,TGTGCCAGCAGTTACTCGAGCGGATCCACCTACGAGCAGTACTTC,CASSYSSGSTYEQYF
few,TRBD1,TRBJ2-5,TRBV18,TGTGCCAGCTCACAGACGTCGGACAGGGGAGAGACCCAGTACTTC,CASSQTSDRGETQYF
.,TRBD2,TRBJ2-7,TRBV27,TGTGCCACCCACCCGGCTAGCGGGGTCTACGAGCAGTACTTC,CATHPASGVYEQYF
once,TRBD1,TRBJ1-4,TRBV5-1,TGCGCCAGCAGCTTGGCGGAGGGGGACAGGTCTAATGAAAAACTGTTTTTT,CASSLAEGDRSNEKLFF
.,.,TRBJ1-4,TRBV7-2,TGTGCCAGCAGCTTACTTAATGAAAAACTGTTTTTT,CASSLLNEKLFF
.,TRBD2,TRBJ2-5,TRBV5-1,TGCGCCAGCAGCTTTGGGGAGGGGGAGACCCAGTACTTC,CASSFGEGETQYF
few,.,TRBJ1-5,TRBV2,TGTGCCAGCAGTGGACAGTATAGCAATCAGCCCCAGCATTTT,CASSGQYSNQPQHF
.,.,TRBJ2-5,TRBV6-1,TGTGCCAGCATCAGGGGCCAAGAGACCCAGTACTTC,CASIRGQETQYF
.,.,TRBJ1-5,TRBV6-5,TGTGCCAGCAGTTACTCGAAAAGGGGGCCCCAGCATTTT,CASSYSKRGPQHF
.,.,TRBJ1-1,TRBV5-5,TGTGCCAGCAGCTTCGGTAACAGTAACACTGAAGCTTTCTTT,CASSFGNSNTEAFF
few,TRBD1,TRBJ1-2,TRBV28,TGTGCCAGCAGTTTAACCGGGACAGGGGACGGCTACACCTTC,CASSLTGTGDGYTF
.,.,TRBJ2-3,TRBV9,TGTGCCAGCTCGGGAGAGGCGTGGACCACAGATACGCAGTATTTT,CASSGEAWTTDTQYF
.,.,TRBJ1-1,TRBV19,TGTGCCAGTAGTATCCACTGGGAGTACACTGAAGCTTTCTTT,CASSIHWEYTEAFF
.,.,TRBJ2-1,TRBV19,TGTGCCAGTAGTATAGAAAGGGGAGGCAATGAGCAGTTCTTC,CASSIERGGNEQFF
.,TRBD1,TRBJ1-5,TRBV18,TGTGCCAGCTCACCTCAGGGGGAAGAAAATCAGCCCCAGCATTTT,CASSPQGEENQPQHF
few,.,TRBJ1-3,TRBV21-1,TGTGCCAGCAGCAAAGCCCCAACAAGGAGCTCTGGAAACACCATATATTTT,CASSKAPTRSSGNTIYF
once,.,TRBJ2-2,TRBV28,TGTGCCAGCAGTAGTGCAGAGAACACCGGGGAGCTGTTTTTT,CASSSAENTGELFF
.,.,TRBJ2-7,TRBV6-6,TGTGCCAGCAGTCTCTCGGAGGGAGCCTACGAGCAGTACTTC,CASSLSEGAYEQYF
.,.,TRBJ2-6,TRBV9,TGTGCCAGCAGCGTAGAGGTCAGGTCCCCTGGGGCCAACGTCCTGACTTTC,CASSVEVRSPGANVLTF
.,TRBD1,TRBJ1-4,TRBV19,TGTGCCAGTAGTATTACAGGGGCCGGTGAAAAACTGTTTTTT,CASSITGAGEKLFF